Presented here are 6 T cell receptor beta chains from one specimen sequenced in a study of blood T cell repertoires in COVID-19. Clones were sequenced by immunoSEQ multiplex PCR, and TCRdb holds only the in-frame ones, with some missing. This sample has 130,000 or so clones, with around four fifths found just once. The sequenced material came from peripheral blood. The receptors here all came from a man of 80 years or more with active or convalescent COVID-19.

The sample holds a few counts of this clone. The chain carries TRBV7-2 and TRBJ1-2, with 10 bases matching TRBD1. This CDR3 comprises 17 residues. Trimming took 4 bases from V and 4 from J; bases not matched to a gene: 12. Looked up from germline, CDR1 is SGHTA and CDR2 is FQGNSA. The CDR3 coding sequence is TGTGCCAGCAGCTCTGTGGGACAGGGGAACGGGGGCTATGGCTACACCTTC. Translation gives CASSSVGQGNGGYGYTF.

The chain joins TRBV11-2 to TRBJ2-7; 8 bases map to TRBD1. Germline loops: CDR1 SGHAT, CDR2 FQNNGV. The CDR3 runs to 13 residues. J gave up 6 bases and V 6 bases, and 7 bases lay outside the gene matches. The CDR3 DNA sequence: TGTGCCAGCAGGCGACAGGGGACCAGCGAGCAGTACTTC. It yields the protein CASRRQGTSEQYF.

This rearrangement joins TRBV5-1 to TRBJ2-1; 7 nucleotides line up with TRBD1. From germline, CDR1 is SGHRS and CDR2 YFSETQ. The CDR3 covers 15 residues. V dropped 0 bases and J dropped 8; count of bases not matched to a gene: 8. CDR3 bases: TGCGCCAGCAGCTTGGCGCAGGGGGAGTGGGATGAGCAGTTCTTC. Translation gives CASSLAQGEWDEQFF.

This chain links TRBV12-1 with TRBJ1-6; TRBD1, the table's D call, lacks a check against the DNA. TRBV12-1 is reported as a pseudogene. The CDR3 has 16 residues. The CDR3 sequence: CASSSRIQGIGSPLHF. In DNA form, the CDR3 reads TGTGCCAGCAGCTCGCGCATACAGGGGATCGGGTCACCCCTCCACTTT.

The V call is TRBV20-1, the J call TRBJ2-7, with 8 bases aligning to TRBD1. The CDR3 contains 11 residues. V lost 3 bases and J lost 6; bases outside the gene matches: 1. Germline V gene lookup returns CDR1 DFQATT and CDR2 SNEGSKA (reference sequence). The CDR3 sequence is CSARTGAEQYF. The CDR3 coding sequence is TGCAGTGCTAGGACAGGGGCCGAGCAGTACTTC.

The chain links TRBV5-4 to TRBJ1-6, with 7 bases fitting TRBD1. Unmatched junction bases numbered 6, after V lost 6 bases and J lost 3 bases. Germline V gene sequence: CDR1 SGHNT, CDR2 YYREEE (reference sequence). This CDR3 spans 15 amino acids. Here the CDR3 reads CASMRDSRYNSPLHF. The CDR3 nucleotides read TGTGCCAGCATGCGGGACAGCCGCTATAATTCACCCCTCCACTTT.